The rows below give T cell receptor beta chains drawn from one sample of a study of blood T cell repertoires in COVID-19. Assay used: immunoSEQ multiplex PCR; TCRdb lists only in-frame clones, some missing. The table includes over 100,000 clones, almost 80% detected once. Sequencing input: peripheral blood. The receptors shown here come from a man aged 55 to 70 with active or convalescent COVID-19. Both conserved end residues are part of each CDR3. A D gene is named only where the DNA matches it firmly. Where a row states a size, it is once, few, many or the class of an expanded clone; other rows omit it.

TRBJ2-3	NA	NA	TRBV4-1	TGCGCCAGCAGCCACAGGGGGGTCACAGATACGCAGTATTTT	CASSHRGVTDTQYF
TRBJ2-1	NA	NA	TRBV18	TGTGCCAGCTCACCCAGCGCCCCCGGGAGCTCCTACAATGAGCAGTTCTTC	CASSPSAPGSSYNEQFF
TRBJ2-1	NA	NA	TRBV5-1	TGCGCCAGCAGCGCTCAGGGCTACAATGAGCAGTTCTTC	CASSAQGYNEQFF
TRBJ2-3	NA	NA	TRBV5-1	TGCGCCAGCAGCTTGGCCGGTCTTCCCACAGATACGCAGTATTTT	CASSLAGLPTDTQYF
TRBJ2-7	TRBD1	NA	TRBV19	TGTGCCAGTAGTATCGGACAGGGATTTAACTACGAGCAGTACTTC	CASSIGQGFNYEQYF
TRBJ2-5	TRBD2	NA	TRBV27	TGTGCTCTCTCACACGGGCTCGCGGGAGAACGTGAGACCCAGTACTTC	CALSHGLAGERETQYF
TRBJ2-3	TRBD2	NA	TRBV11-3	TGTGCCAGCAGCCTGGGACTAGCGGTAAAAGATACGCAGTATTTT	CASSLGLAVKDTQYF
TRBJ1-1	NA	once	TRBV12-3/TRBV12-4	TGTGCCAGCAGCCCGAGGGGGTTCGCGGAAGCTTTCTTT	CASSPRGFAEAFF
TRBJ2-2	NA	once	TRBV12-3/TRBV12-4	TGTGCCAGCAGTTTTGGGGGGTTCGGGGAGCTGTTTTTT	CASSFGGFGELFF
TRBJ2-1	TRBD2	NA	TRBV6-2/TRBV6-3	TGTGCCAGCAGTTACTCGGGGACTAGCGCGTACAATGAGCAGTTCTTC	CASSYSGTSAYNEQFF
TRBJ2-4	TRBD2	NA	TRBV6-1	TGTGCCAGCAGTGAAGGGGCTAGCGGGGGCATTCAGTACTTC	CASSEGASGGIQYF
TRBJ1-6	NA	once	TRBV7-2	TGTGCCAGCAGCTTAGTATCAGTGACCTATAATTCACCCCTCCACTTT	CASSLVSVTYNSPLHF
TRBJ2-5	NA	NA	TRBV19	TGTGCCAGTAGTCGCCCAACAGGGATTGGGCAAGAGACCCAGTACTTC	CASSRPTGIGQETQYF
TRBJ2-1	TRBD2	NA	TRBV6-5	TGTGCCAGCAGCGTTCTAGCGGGGGACTACAATGAGCAGTTCTTC	CASSVLAGDYNEQFF
TRBJ2-5	TRBD2	NA	TRBV11-3	TGTGCCAGCAGCTTAGCGGGGGGGAGAAGGGAGACCCAGTACTTC	CASSLAGGRRETQYF
TRBJ1-1	NA	NA	TRBV5-1	TGCGCCAGCACCTATGGGAGGGGGAACACTGAAGCTTTCTTT	CASTYGRGNTEAFF
TRBJ2-1	TRBD1	NA	TRBV5-1	TGCGCCAGCAGCTATTCAGCCGGGACAGGGACCCTCGAGCAGTTCTTC	CASSYSAGTGTLEQFF
TRBJ2-3	TRBD2	NA	TRBV3-1/TRBV3-2	TGTGCCAGCAGCCCCGGGACTAGCGGTTGGGATACGCAGTATTTT	CASSPGTSGWDTQYF
TRBJ1-1	NA	NA	TRBV11-2	TGTGCCAGCAGCTTAGCGCGGGGTAGAAACACTGAAGCTTTCTTT	CASSLARGRNTEAFF
TRBJ1-6	NA	NA	TRBV5-1	TGCGCCAGCACCCCATCCGGGGGAAATTCACCCCTCCACTTT	CASTPSGGNSPLHF
TRBJ2-7	NA	NA	TRBV2	TGTGCCAGCAGCTTACAGGGAAGAGTCGCCTACGAGCAGTACTTC	CASSLQGRVAYEQYF
TRBJ1-3	NA	NA	TRBV20-1	TGCAGTGCTAGTTTTAGGCAGGGGACTACTTCTGGAAACACCATATATTTT	CSASFRQGTTSGNTIYF
TRBJ2-1	TRBD2	once	TRBV11-3	TGTGCCAGCAGCCCCCGGACTAGCGGGAATATGGCCTACAATGAGCAGTTCTTC	CASSPRTSGNMAYNEQFF
TRBJ1-5	NA	NA	TRBV30	TGTGCCTGGAACCAACAGGGCGGGCGGGAGCCCCAGCATTTT	CAWNQQGGREPQHF
TRBJ1-2	NA	NA	TRBV30	TGTGCCTGCCCGAGGACAGTCTTGAACTATGGCTACACCTTC	CACPRTVLNYGYTF